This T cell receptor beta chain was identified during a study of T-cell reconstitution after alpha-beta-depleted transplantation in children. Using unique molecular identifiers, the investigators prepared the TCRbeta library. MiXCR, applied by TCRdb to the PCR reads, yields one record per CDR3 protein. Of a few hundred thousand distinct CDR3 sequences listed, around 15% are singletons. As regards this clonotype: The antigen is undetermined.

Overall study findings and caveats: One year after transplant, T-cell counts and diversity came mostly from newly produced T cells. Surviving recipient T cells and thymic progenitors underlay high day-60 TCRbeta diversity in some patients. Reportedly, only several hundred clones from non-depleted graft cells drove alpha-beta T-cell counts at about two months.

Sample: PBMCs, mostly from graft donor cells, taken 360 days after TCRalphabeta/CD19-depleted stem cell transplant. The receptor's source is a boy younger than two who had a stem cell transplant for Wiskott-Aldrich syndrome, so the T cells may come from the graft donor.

CDR3 protein: CASSQKRGLAGTDTQYF. For the CDR3, the DNA is TGTGCCAGCAGCCAAAAGCGGGGACTAGCGGGCACAGATACGCAGTATTTT. This chain joins TRBV4-2 and TRBJ2-3; TRBD2 matches 11 bases. Germline V gene data show CDR1 as LGHNA and CDR2 as YNFKEQ. V shed 2 bases, J shed 1 base, and the junction held 5 bases outside the gene matches. CDR3 length: 17 residues.